Below are 13 T cell receptor beta chains sequenced from a single sample in a study of blood T cell repertoires in COVID-19. Generated by immunoSEQ multiplex PCR, the TCRdb table keeps only in-frame clones and is missing some. The sample has 100,000 or so clones; roughly 89% are singletons. The specimen was peripheral blood. Receptors originate from a man between 65 and 85 years old with acute or convalescent COVID-19.

The chain combines TRBV29-1 with TRBJ1-4; D might be TRBD1 (5 bases). The CDR3 is 13 residues long. Trimming stripped 4 bases from V and 10 bases from J, with 16 bases between. The germline gives CDR1 SQVTM, CDR2 ANQGSEA. CDR3 nucleotides: TGCAGCGTTGTCCAGGCAGGGCTTGGAAAACTGTTTTTT. Its translation: CSVVQAGLGKLFF.

The chain has TRBV27 and TRBJ2-7, with D possibly being TRBD1 (5 bases). The germline gives CDR1 MNHEY, CDR2 SMNVEV (reference sequence). V was trimmed by 2 bases and J by 0 bases, leaving 8 bases between them. The CDR3 extends over 14 amino acids. CDR3 DNA sequence: TGTGCCAGCAGTTTAACAGGTAGCTCCTACGAGCAGTACTTC. Protein sequence: CASSLTGSSYEQYF.

The chain recombines TRBV27 with TRBJ2-1; weak D call: TRBD1 (5 bases). The CDR3 runs to 14 residues. Trimming cost V 7 bases and J 5 bases, with 15 bases left between them. CDR1 is MNHEY and CDR2 is SMNVEV in the germline V gene (reference sequence). DNA of the CDR3: TGTGCCAGCAAGGTTTTACTGGACAACAATGAGCAGTTCTTC. It codes for CASKVLLDNNEQFF.

The rearrangement links TRBV5-1 to TRBJ1-4; the D gene is possibly TRBD1 (5 bases). V was shortened by 5 bases and J by 0 bases, with 8 bases between the two germline ends. CDR1 is SGHRS and CDR2 is YFSETQ in the germline V gene. The length of the CDR3 is 14 residues. The CDR3 reads CASRRTPTNEKLFF. The DNA of the CDR3 is TGCGCCAGCAGGAGGACACCAACTAATGAAAAACTGTTTTTT.

This rearrangement joins TRBV23-1 to TRBJ1-2; D ambiguous. TRBV23-1 is designated an ORF whose function remains uncertain. Trimming took 1 base from V and 5 from J, leaving 17 bases between them. The CDR3 length is 16 residues. The CDR3 DNA follows: TGCGCCAGCAGTCAATGGGCCCCAAAGGTATTGTATGGCTACACCTTC. This codes for CASSQWAPKVLYGYTF.

Notes on this clone: Other nucleotide sequences in the sample specify the same CDR3. The CDR3 loop is CASSLGQGAYEQYF. CDR3 nucleotide sequence: TGTGCCAGCAGCTTAGGACAGGGGGCCTACGAGCAGTACTTC. The rearrangement links TRBV11-2 to TRBJ2-7; 9 bases map to TRBD1. The J segment lost 2 bases and the V segment lost 1 base, leaving 0 bases of the junction unmatched. Germline loops: CDR1 SGHAT, CDR2 FQNNGV. This CDR3 spans 14 amino acids.

V and J are TRBV11-3 and TRBJ2-5, with a possible D match to TRBD1 (5 bases). Deletions cut 3 bases from V and 5 bases from J, with 13 bases between. CDR1 and CDR2 (germline): SGHNT, YENEEA. This CDR3 is built from 14 residues. CDR3: CASSLGLAGETQYF. CDR3 DNA sequence: TGTGCCAGCAGCTTGGGGCTGGCTGGGGAGACCCAGTACTTC.

The chain couples TRBV6-1 to TRBJ1-5; 7 nucleotides agree with TRBD1. V shed 4 bases, J shed 2 bases, and the junction held 8 bases outside the gene matches. Germline CDR1 MNHNS, CDR2 SASEGT. The CDR3 runs 16 residues. The CDR3 DNA follows: TGTGCCAGCAGTGCCACAGGGGACCTGGGCAATCAGCCCCAGCATTTT. It specifies CASSATGDLGNQPQHF.

This clone was seen more than once but under ten times. The chain recombines TRBV28 with TRBJ1-5, with 9 bases matching TRBD1. V was clipped by 5 bases and J by 2 bases; unmatched bases: 4. Germline CDR1 MDHEN, CDR2 SYDVKM. The CDR3 consists of 15 residues. The CDR3 DNA reads as TGTGCCAGCAGTACAGGGGGCAATCGCAATCAGCCCCAGCATTTT. It yields the protein CASSTGGNRNQPQHF. The variable domain in full, with the rest retrieved from reference TRBV28 and TRBJ1-5, is DVKVTQSSRYLVKRTGEKVFLECVQDMDHENMFWYRQDPGLGLRLIYFSYDVKMKEKGDIPEGYSVSREKKERFSLILESASTNQTSMYLCASSTGGNRNQPQHFGDGTRLSIL.

The DNA of the CDR3 is TGTGCCACCAGCATGTCAGATTCCGCTTACAATGAGCAGTTCTTC. This sequence encodes CATSMSDSAYNEQFF. The V and J genes are TRBV15 and TRBJ2-1; no clear D gene. CDR1 LNHNV and CDR2 YYDKDF come from the germline V gene (reference sequence). Trimming cost V 4 bases and J 4 bases, with 14 bases left between them. This CDR3 contains 15 residues.

The chain recombines TRBV7-8 with TRBJ1-1; the D gene is possibly TRBD1 (5 bases). Germline-derived CDR1 and CDR2 are SGHVS and FQNEAQ. Trimming took off 1 base at V and 1 base at J, with 10 bases between the two ends. CDR3 size: 15 residues. CDR3 sequence: CASSLVRGTNTEAFF. DNA of the CDR3: TGTGCCAGCAGCTTAGTACGGGGGACGAACACTGAAGCTTTCTTT.

The chain employs TRBV11-2 and TRBJ1-6; 11 bases are shared with TRBD1. This CDR3 has 14 residues. Germline V gene data show CDR1 as SGHAT and CDR2 as FQNNGV. V dropped 5 bases and J dropped 13; count of bases not matched to a gene: 7. CDR3 DNA: TGTGCCAGCAGCATGCCGGGACAGGGGGGGCCCCTCCACTTT. Encoded protein: CASSMPGQGGPLHF.

The chain couples TRBV7-9 to TRBJ2-1; 16 positions match TRBD2. Germline CDR1 reads SEHNR; CDR2 reads FQNEAQ (reference sequence). This CDR3 contains 16 residues. Trimming cost V 3 bases and J 10 bases; bases outside gene matches: 6. The CDR3 region is CASSFPGLAGGGEQFF. The CDR3 DNA follows: TGTGCCAGCAGCTTCCCGGGACTAGCGGGAGGGGGCGAGCAGTTCTTC.